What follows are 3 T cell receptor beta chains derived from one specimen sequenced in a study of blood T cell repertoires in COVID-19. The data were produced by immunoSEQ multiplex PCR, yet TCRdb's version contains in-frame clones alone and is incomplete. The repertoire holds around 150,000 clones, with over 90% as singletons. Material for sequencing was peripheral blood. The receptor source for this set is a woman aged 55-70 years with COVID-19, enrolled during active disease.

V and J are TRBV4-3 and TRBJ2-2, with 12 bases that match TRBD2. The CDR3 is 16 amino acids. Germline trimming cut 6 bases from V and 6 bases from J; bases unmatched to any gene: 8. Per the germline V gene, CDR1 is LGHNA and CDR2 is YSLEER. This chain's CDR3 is CASRPGLAGGPGELFF. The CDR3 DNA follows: TGCGCCAGCAGACCCGGGCTAGCGGGGGGGCCCGGGGAGCTGTTTTTT.

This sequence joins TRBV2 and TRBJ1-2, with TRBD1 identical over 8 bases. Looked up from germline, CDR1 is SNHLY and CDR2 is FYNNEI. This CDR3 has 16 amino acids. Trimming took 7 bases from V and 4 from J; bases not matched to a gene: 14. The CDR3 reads CASIRAGGTSGYGYTF. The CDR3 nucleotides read TGTGCCAGCATCCGGGCAGGGGGCACAAGCGGCTATGGCTACACCTTC. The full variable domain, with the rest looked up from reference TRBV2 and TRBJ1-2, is EPEVTQTPSHQVTQMGQEVILRCVPISNHLYFYWYRQILGQKVEFLVSFYNNEISEKSEIFDDQFSVERPDGSNFTLKIRSTKLEDSAMYFCASIRAGGTSGYGYTFGSGTRLTVV.

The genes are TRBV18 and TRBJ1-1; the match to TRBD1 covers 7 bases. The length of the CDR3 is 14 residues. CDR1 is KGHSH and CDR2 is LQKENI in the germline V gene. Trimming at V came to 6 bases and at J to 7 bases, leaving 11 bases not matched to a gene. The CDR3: CASSLGTASYEAFF. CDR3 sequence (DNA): TGTGCCAGCTCCCTGGGGACAGCTAGCTATGAAGCTTTCTTT.